What follows are 16 T cell receptor beta chains derived from one specimen sequenced in a study of blood T cell repertoires in COVID-19. Clones were read by immunoSEQ multiplex PCR, and TCRdb kept only the in-frame ones, dropping some. This sample has hundreds of thousands of clones, with about nine tenths found just once. Sequences were obtained from PBMCs or T cells enriched from blood (not recorded which). The receptor source for this set is a young woman with acute COVID-19.

The rearrangement links TRBV24-1 to TRBJ2-1; unclear D gene. CDR1 and CDR2 (germline): KGHDR, SFDVKD. With 5 bases removed from V and 7 bases from J, the gap between germline ends came to 11 bases. This CDR3 is 13 amino acids long. CDR3 DNA: TGTGCCACCAGTGGGCCGGGTTGGAATGAGCAGTTCTTC. Translating it yields CATSGPGWNEQFF.

The gene calls are TRBV27 and TRBJ2-2; the D gene is possibly TRBD1 (6 bases). Germline values: CDR1 MNHEY, CDR2 SMNVEV (reference sequence). The CDR3 is 15 residues long. Trimming pared 1 base from V and 2 bases from J, leaving 8 bases between. In DNA form, the CDR3 reads TGTGCCAGCAGTTTATACAGGGCAAACACCGGGGAGCTGTTTTTT. Translating it yields CASSLYRANTGELFF.

The chain has TRBV30 and TRBJ1-2; 8 bases are shared with TRBD1. V shed 4 bases, J shed 6 bases, and the junction held 1 base outside the gene matches. The CDR3 sequence is 11 residues long. Germline CDR1 GTSNPN, CDR2 SVGIG (reference sequence). The CDR3 is CAWNRGNGYTF. In nucleotides, the CDR3 is TGTGCCTGGAACAGGGGGAATGGCTACACCTTC.

This chain uses TRBV20-1 with TRBJ1-3; a weak D match, TRBD1 (6 bases). Between the trimmed V and J ends, which lost 3 bases and 4 bases, there was a span of 10 bases. Germline V gene sequence: CDR1 DFQATT, CDR2 SNEGSKA (reference sequence). The CDR3 spans 13 residues. The CDR3 DNA sequence: TGCAGTGCTAGTAACAGGGTCGGAAACACCATATATTTT. Translated, it gives CSASNRVGNTIYF.

CDR3 sequence reads: CASSLGGQGDEQYF. In DNA form, the CDR3 reads TGCGCCAGCAGCTTGGGTGGACAGGGAGACGAGCAGTACTTC. The chain combines TRBV5-1 with TRBJ2-7; 8 nucleotides agree with TRBD1. V shed 0 bases and J 5 bases; nucleotides not matched to a gene: 4. This CDR3 has 14 residues. The V gene's germline CDR1 is SGHRS and CDR2 YFSETQ.

The chain combines TRBV18 with TRBJ1-6; no firm D call. The germline V and J ends were trimmed by 5 bases and 3 bases, with 11 bases remaining between them. Germline V gives CDR1 KGHSH, CDR2 LQKENI. This CDR3 has 15 residues. The CDR3 DNA reads as TGTGCCAGCTCAGTTTCCCCCCACTATAATTCACCCCTCCACTTT. This gives the protein CASSVSPHYNSPLHF.

The chain employs TRBV11-3 and TRBJ2-3; TRBD2 agrees at 10 bases. In germline, CDR1 is SGHNT, CDR2 YENEEA. The CDR3 is 16 residues long. Trimming at V came to 1 base and at J to 1 base, leaving 2 bases not matched to a gene. The CDR3 DNA is TGTGCCAGCAGCTTAGGGACTAGCGGTCGCACAGATACGCAGTATTTT. Its translation is CASSLGTSGRTDTQYF.

The chain is built from TRBV7-8 and TRBJ2-1; D gene unclear. The V gene lost 5 bases and the J gene lost 11 bases, with 13 bases spanning the gap. The CDR3 length is 12 residues. Germline V gene lookup returns CDR1 SGHVS and CDR2 FQNEAQ. The CDR3 DNA follows: TGTGCCAGCAGCCCCAGCAGGATTAAGCAGTTCTTC. Translation gives CASSPSRIKQFF.

The chain employs TRBV11-2 and TRBJ2-7; the D gene is possibly TRBD1 (5 bases). V gave up 4 bases and J gave up 0 bases, with 13 bases separating them. CDR3 length: 15 amino acids. Germline loops: CDR1 SGHAT, CDR2 FQNNGV. The CDR3 DNA reads as TGTGCCAGCAGCTCTGACAGTATTTCCTCCTACGAGCAGTACTTC. Amino acid sequence: CASSSDSISSYEQYF.

The chain has TRBV3-1 (or the pseudogene TRBV3-2) and TRBJ2-5, with 7 positions matching TRBD1. CDR3 length equals 15 residues. CDR1 LGHDT and CDR2 YNNKEL come from the germline V gene (reference sequence). V gave up 2 bases and J gave up 5 bases; unmatched junction bases: 8. As DNA, the CDR3 is TGTGCCAGCAGCCAACCGACAGGGATCCAGGAGACCCAGTACTTC. Encoded protein: CASSQPTGIQETQYF.

The CDR3 sequence: CASSKRGSAEAFF. In DNA, the CDR3 is TGTGCCAGCAGTAAGAGAGGTTCGGCTGAAGCTTTCTTT. This sequence joins TRBV12-3 or TRBV12-4 and TRBJ1-1; no clear D. Trimming stripped 5 bases from V and 6 bases from J, with 13 bases between. This CDR3 contains 13 residues.

The V and J genes are TRBV10-3 and TRBJ1-6, with 8 bases that match TRBD1. Germline trimming cut 2 bases from V and 0 bases from J; bases unmatched to any gene: 12. The CDR3 contains 20 residues. CDR1 ENHRY and CDR2 SYGVKD come from the germline V gene. The CDR3 loop is CAISETDLQGASSYNSPLHF. The CDR3 DNA reads TGTGCCATCAGTGAGACAGACCTGCAGGGGGCAAGCTCCTATAATTCACCCCTCCACTTT.

V and J are TRBV5-1 and TRBJ2-2, with TRBD1 identical over 8 bases. After removal of 4 bases from V and 6 bases from J, the junction contained 5 bases not matched to a gene. The CDR3 consists of 14 residues. Germline V CDR1 and CDR2: SGHRS, YFSETQ. The CDR3 sequence is CASSIQGAAGELFF. The CDR3 nucleotides read TGCGCCAGCAGCATTCAGGGGGCGGCCGGGGAGCTGTTTTTT. Filled out from reference TRBV5-1 and TRBJ2-2, the complete variable domain reads KAGVTQTPRYLIKTRGQQVTLSCSPISGHRSVSWYQQTPGQGLQFLFEYFSETQRNKGNFPGRFSGRQFSNSRSEMNVSTLELGDSALYLCASSIQGAAGELFFGEGSRLTVL.

V gene TRBV27 combines with J gene TRBJ1-1; 7 positions match TRBD1. Trimming removed 5 bases from V and 8 bases from J; junction bases left unmatched: 5. The CDR3 runs 12 residues. Germline loops: CDR1 MNHEY, CDR2 SMNVEV (reference sequence). This CDR3 is CASSPYRGEAFF. The DNA for the CDR3 is TGTGCCAGCAGTCCGTACAGGGGAGAAGCTTTCTTT.

The V and J genes are TRBV9 and TRBJ1-4; 10 nucleotides agree with TRBD1. Germline V gene lookup returns CDR1 SGDLS and CDR2 YYNGEE. CDR3 length: 17 amino acids. The junction had 12 bases not matched to a gene; V was cut back by 4 bases and J by 6 bases. CDR3 nucleotide sequence: TGTGCCAGCAGCCCCGGGACAGGGGAGATGGGTGATGAAAAACTGTTTTTT. As protein: CASSPGTGEMGDEKLFF. Combining the CDR3 with reference TRBV9 and TRBJ1-4 gives the whole variable domain DSGVTQTPKHLITATGQRVTLRCSPRSGDLSVYWYQQSLDQGLQFLIQYYNGEERAKGNILERFSAQQFPDLHSELNLSSLELGDSALYFCASSPGTGEMGDEKLFFGSGTQLSVL.

This rearrangement joins TRBV5-1 to TRBJ2-1; the D gene is possibly TRBD2 (6 bases). Deletions cut 2 bases from V and 6 bases from J, with 15 bases between. The CDR3 loop spans 15 amino acids. Germline CDR1 and CDR2: SGHRS and YFSETQ. CDR3 sequence reads: CASSLGTSGFNEQFF. The CDR3 region has the DNA TGCGCCAGCAGCTTAGGGACTTCAGGGTTCAATGAGCAGTTCTTC.